These 27 T cell receptor beta chains were sequenced from one sample in a study of identical twins. TCRdb reprocessed the 5' RACE reads via MiXCR and lists one record per CDR3 protein. The profile shows 470,000 or so distinct CDR3 sequences, approximately 25% of them singletons. The sample was also linked to a second study, of T cells expressing NK-cell markers.

The material sequenced was CD4+ T cells sorted from blood. Source of these receptors: a woman between 18 and 30 years old in good health.

The chain carries TRBV5-1 and TRBJ2-7, with D maybe TRBD1 (6 bases). V was cut by 5 bases and J by 0 bases, with 21 bases left in between. CDR1 SGHRS and CDR2 YFSETQ come from the germline V gene. The CDR3 extends over 17 amino acids. CDR3 loop: CASSVVPGHLSSYEQYF. The CDR3 DNA is TGCGCCAGCAGTGTAGTCCCGGGACACCTAAGCTCCTACGAGCAGTACTTC.

This clonotype was seen a few times. V is TRBV7-6 and J is TRBJ2-7; D is unclear. Germline V gives CDR1 SGHVS, CDR2 FNYEAQ. V dropped 7 bases and J dropped 0 bases, with 13 bases sitting between them. CDR3 length: 14 amino acids. CDR3 region: CASKITPGSYEQYF. CDR3 coding DNA: TGTGCCAGCAAAATCACTCCGGGCTCCTACGAGCAGTACTTC.

V gene TRBV20-1 combines with J gene TRBJ2-3, with 7 nucleotides matching TRBD1. The CDR3 runs 13 residues. The V gene end was trimmed by 5 bases and the J gene end by 0 bases; junction bases not matched to a gene: 2. In germline, CDR1 is DFQATT, CDR2 SNEGSKA (reference sequence). CDR3 sequence: CSARTGSTDTQYF. The CDR3 DNA follows: TGCAGTGCTCGGACAGGAAGCACAGATACGCAGTATTTT.

The chain carries TRBV5-6 and TRBJ2-5, with D uncertain. Germline V gene lookup returns CDR1 SGHDT and CDR2 YYEEEE. V was pared by 3 bases and J by 4 bases, with 16 bases between. CDR3 size: 15 residues. CDR3 coding DNA: TGTGCCAGCAGCTCCCTGGGTGCCTCGGGAGAGACCCAGTACTTC. Amino acid sequence: CASSSLGASGETQYF.

The rearrangement joins TRBV7-9 to TRBJ2-7; the D gene is possibly TRBD2 (6 bases). The germline V gene has CDR1 SEHNR and CDR2 FQNEAQ (reference sequence). V dropped 5 bases and J dropped 5 bases, with 16 bases sitting between them. CDR3 length equals 14 residues. This chain's CDR3 is CASSLRDWGDEQYF. As DNA, the CDR3 is TGTGCCAGCAGCCTTCGGGACTGGGGCGACGAGCAGTACTTC.

This clonotype has more than one count but fewer than ten. The V call is TRBV6-1, the J call TRBJ2-7, with TRBD2 identical over 8 bases. CDR1 and CDR2 (germline): MNHNS, SASEGT. The CDR3 covers 15 residues. With V trimmed by 5 bases and J by 3 bases, 9 bases remained unmatched. CDR3 bases: TGTGCCAGCAGTCTCTACTCTACTAGCGGCTACGAGCAGTACTTC. Translated: CASSLYSTSGYEQYF.

V gene TRBV10-3 combines with J gene TRBJ2-7, with TRBD2 as a possible D gene (5 bases). Trimming removed 3 bases from V and 6 bases from J, with 12 bases in between. The germline V gene has CDR1 ENHRY and CDR2 SYGVKD. CDR3 size: 13 residues. DNA of the CDR3: TGTGCCATCAGTGAAGGCGCGGGTGGCGAGCAGTACTTC. Translated: CAISEGAGGEQYF.

This clonotype was observed a handful of times. CDR3 coding DNA: TGCGCCAGCAGCCCCCGACAGCTATATGGCTACACCTTC. This codes for CASSPRQLYGYTF. The chain couples TRBV5-1 to TRBJ1-2, with D perhaps matching TRBD1 (5 bases). V was shortened by 4 bases and J by 5 bases, with 12 bases between the two germline ends. The germline V gene has CDR1 SGHRS and CDR2 YFSETQ. The CDR3 runs to 13 residues.

A few counts support this clonotype. The chain combines TRBV12-3 or TRBV12-4 with TRBJ1-1; no firm D call. The CDR3 has 14 amino acids. Trimming shortened V by 7 bases and J by 6 bases, and 18 bases separated the two germline ends. CDR3 protein: CASTDWGGRSEAFF. CDR3 nucleotide sequence: TGTGCCAGCACAGATTGGGGAGGGAGGTCTGAAGCTTTCTTT.

This clonotype was seen a few times. The V gene is TRBV7-9, the J gene TRBJ1-1; a possible D gene is TRBD1 (6 bases). Germline-derived CDR1 and CDR2 are SEHNR and FQNEAQ (reference sequence). The CDR3 runs 15 residues. Trimming removed 6 bases from V and 2 bases from J, with 16 bases in between. The CDR3 region has the DNA TGTGCCAGCAGACAGTACCGGGACACCAACACTGAAGCTTTCTTT. Encoded protein: CASRQYRDTNTEAFF.

The genes are TRBV21-1 and TRBJ1-6. TRBV21-1 is labeled a pseudogene. The CDR3 runs to 14 residues. This CDR3 reads CAGRGSTYNSPLHF. The CDR3 region has the DNA TGTGCCGGTAGGGGGAGTACCTATAATTCACCCCTCCACTTT.

The V call is TRBV10-1, the J call TRBJ2-7; D possibly corresponds to TRBD1 (5 bases). This CDR3 region has 14 residues. CDR1 is WNHNN and CDR2 is SYGVQD in the germline V gene (reference sequence). Deletions cut 2 bases from V and 5 bases from J, with 13 bases between. CDR3 loop: CASSEPGHSDEQYF. CDR3 bases: TGCGCCAGCAGTGAGCCCGGACACTCTGACGAGCAGTACTTC.

This clonotype was seen a handful of times. This chain uses TRBV7-2 with TRBJ1-1; D call uncertain. V was clipped by 5 bases and J by 7 bases, with 11 bases between them. Germline CDR1 SGHTA, CDR2 FQGNSA. The CDR3 length is 12 residues. CDR3 sequence: CASSVQAGEAFF. The CDR3 DNA is TGTGCCAGCAGCGTCCAGGCGGGTGAAGCTTTCTTT.

This clonotype occurred a few times. The rearrangement uses TRBV12-3 or TRBV12-4 and TRBJ1-1; the D gene is possibly TRBD1 (5 bases). V lost 0 bases to trimming and J lost 7 bases, with 9 bases between them. CDR3 length: 13 residues. CDR3 nucleotide sequence: TGTGCCAGCAGTTTAGCGCCAGGGCTTGAAGCTTTCTTT. It codes for CASSLAPGLEAFF.

This clonotype has only a few counts. This rearrangement joins TRBV4-2 to TRBJ2-3, with no clear D. CDR1 and CDR2 from the germline V gene are LGHNA and YNFKEQ. V dropped 0 bases and J dropped 1 base, with 8 bases sitting between them. The length of the CDR3 is 15 residues. CDR3: CASSQEVLGTDTQYF. In DNA form, the CDR3 reads TGTGCCAGCAGCCAAGAAGTCCTGGGCACAGATACGCAGTATTTT.

The genes are TRBV5-1 and TRBJ2-3; unclear D gene. This CDR3 spans 14 amino acids. The germline V gene has CDR1 SGHRS and CDR2 YFSETQ. V lost 0 bases, J lost 3 bases, and 8 bases lay in between. The DNA for the CDR3 is TGCGCCAGCAGCTTGGACGTGGATACAGATACGCAGTATTTT. As protein: CASSLDVDTDTQYF.

This clonotype was counted only a few times. This chain uses TRBV6-2 or TRBV6-3 with TRBJ1-1, with D unclear. Germline loops: CDR1 MNHEY, CDR2 SVGEGT. V was shortened by 8 bases and J by 1 base, with 8 bases between the two germline ends. The CDR3 extends over 12 amino acids. In DNA, the CDR3 is TGTGCCAGCCAGGAAGGGAACACTGAAGCTTTCTTT. Amino acid sequence: CASQEGNTEAFF.

This chain uses TRBV19 with TRBJ2-7; tentative D call: TRBD2 (6 bases). This CDR3 is built from 14 residues. The V gene's germline CDR1 is LNHDA and CDR2 SQIVND (reference sequence). Trimming took off 6 bases at V and 0 bases at J, with 12 bases between the two ends. The CDR3 is CASSLTEGSYEQYF. The CDR3 DNA reads TGTGCCAGTAGCTTGACGGAGGGCTCCTACGAGCAGTACTTC.

This sequence joins TRBV12-1 and TRBJ2-7; the table's D gene call, TRBD2, was not cross checked with the DNA. TRBV12-1 is reported as a pseudogene. The CDR3 extends over 14 amino acids. The DNA for the CDR3 is TGTGCCAGCAGCCAAGTTCCGCTACTGGACGAGCAGTACTTC. Translated: CASSQVPLLDEQYF.

This chain links TRBV10-3 with TRBJ2-1; TRBD2 aligns across 13 bases. Germline trimming cut 2 bases from V and 5 bases from J; bases unmatched to any gene: 3. The CDR3 covers 16 residues. Looked up from germline, CDR1 is ENHRY and CDR2 is SYGVKD. The CDR3: CAISERGLAGNNEQFF. The CDR3 DNA reads as TGTGCCATCAGTGAGCGGGGACTAGCGGGAAACAATGAGCAGTTCTTC.

The rearrangement joins TRBV6-5 to TRBJ2-5, with D unclear. Trimming shortened V by 2 bases and J by 3 bases, and 10 bases separated the two germline ends. Germline CDR1 MNHEY, CDR2 SVGAGI. The CDR3 sequence is 14 residues long. Written as DNA, the CDR3 is TGTGCCAGCAGTTACAGCCTTGGGAAAGAGACCCAGTACTTC. Its protein is CASSYSLGKETQYF.

This clonotype was seen more than once but under ten times. The chain joins TRBV7-2 to TRBJ2-3; tentatively, D is TRBD1 or TRBD2 (5 bases each). V lost 4 bases, J lost 4 bases, and 12 bases lay in between. The CDR3 is 14 amino acids. Germline V gene lookup returns CDR1 SGHTA and CDR2 FQGNSA. Here the CDR3 reads CASSSGPAADTQYF. In DNA form, the CDR3 reads TGTGCCAGCAGCTCGGGACCCGCCGCAGATACGCAGTATTTT. The entire variable domain, with the rest obtained from reference TRBV7-2 and TRBJ2-3, is as follows: GAGVSQSPSNKVTEKGKDVELRCDPISGHTALYWYRQSLGQGLEFLIYFQGNSAPDKSGLPSDRFSAERTGGSVSTLTIQRTQQEDSAVYLCASSSGPAADTQYFGPGTRLTVL.

This clonotype has more than one count but fewer than ten. The chain uses TRBV20-1 and TRBJ2-1; 9 bases agree with TRBD2. Looked up from germline, CDR1 is DFQATT and CDR2 is SNEGSKA (reference sequence). J lost 16 bases, V lost 4 bases, and 11 bases had no gene match. The CDR3 has 12 amino acids. The CDR3 sequence: CSANQASGTGFF. Written as DNA, the CDR3 is TGCAGTGCTAACCAGGCTAGCGGGACCGGATTCTTC.

Many counts were recorded for this clonotype. The chain carries TRBV5-1 and TRBJ2-3, with a tentative D call TRBD1 (5 bases). Looked up from germline, CDR1 is SGHRS and CDR2 is YFSETQ. V was pared by 4 bases and J by 0 bases, with 12 bases between. The CDR3 length is 15 residues. The CDR3 spells CASSPRGRSTDTQYF. CDR3 nucleotides: TGCGCCAGCAGCCCAAGGGGAAGAAGCACAGATACGCAGTATTTT.

This clonotype was seen ten or more times. The V and J genes are TRBV5-1 and TRBJ1-1; no firm D call. The germline gives CDR1 SGHRS, CDR2 YFSETQ. Trimming pared 0 bases from V and 1 base from J, leaving 4 bases between. The CDR3 length is 13 residues. CDR3 in DNA: TGCGCCAGCAGCTTGGCACAGAACACTGAAGCTTTCTTT. Its protein is CASSLAQNTEAFF.

The genes are TRBV20-1 and TRBJ2-1; D might be TRBD1 (6 bases). The V gene's germline CDR1 is DFQATT and CDR2 SNEGSKA (reference sequence). The CDR3 is 15 amino acids. Trimming removed 2 bases from V and 0 bases from J, with 11 bases in between. CDR3 sequence reads: CSARKRGISYNEQFF. CDR3 bases: TGCAGTGCTAGAAAGAGGGGGATCTCCTACAATGAGCAGTTCTTC.

About this clonotype itself: At one boundary the junction diverges from the germline segment, which might be a read error. The chain combines TRBV5-1 with TRBJ2-1, with a tentative D call TRBD2 (6 bases). Germline V gene data show CDR1 as SGHRS and CDR2 as YFSETQ. The CDR3 length is 13 residues. In DNA form, the CDR3 reads TGTGCCAGCAGCTTCCAGGGACTTGGGGAGCAGTTCTTC. The encoded protein is CASSFQGLGEQFF.